Below, 28 T cell receptor beta chains from the same sample are listed, as sequenced in a study of T-cell memory formation after mild COVID-19 (dated by TCRdb to the early 2020s). Libraries were built with 5' RACE. Data came from an Illumina NovaSeq 6000. The public reads were run again by TCRdb, first through fastp at Q25 and then through MiXCR, and only productive beta chains were kept. Rows matching on CDR3 protein sequence are summarized as one entry with the most common DNA and genes. The sample contains roughly 160,000 distinct CDR3 sequences, 10% to 15% of them found a single time. Approximately 3.4% of the sample goes to the ten largest clones. The sequenced material came from PBMCs or a T cell subset sorted from them (not recorded which). The receptors originated from a man aged 18 to 30 who had mild COVID-19 (a few samples of this study predate the infection). The sample titles of this study are shuffled in the database, so cell type and time point are left out; the donor was told from shared clones.

This chain's CDR3 is CASSSLWDQPQHF. Written as DNA, the CDR3 is TGTGCCAGCAGTTCGCTCTGGGATCAGCCCCAGCATTTT. The chain employs TRBV6-6 and TRBJ1-5; D is ambiguous. This CDR3 spans 13 amino acids. V shed 4 bases and J shed 5 bases, with 9 bases lying between them. Germline V gene lookup returns CDR1 MNHNY and CDR2 SVGAGI (reference sequence).

This clonotype was recorded a few times. In DNA form, the CDR3 reads TGCGCCAGCAGCGAGCCGGGGTCCCGACAAGAGACCCAGTACTTC. This gives the protein CASSEPGSRQETQYF. This chain joins TRBV5-1 and TRBJ2-5, with D perhaps TRBD2 (5 bases). The V gene's germline CDR1 is SGHRS and CDR2 YFSETQ. V was shortened by 4 bases and J by 2 bases, with 15 bases between the two germline ends. The CDR3 extends over 15 amino acids.

This chain uses TRBV3-1 with TRBJ1-5; the D gene is possibly TRBD1 (5 bases). The CDR3 runs to 13 residues. CDR1 is LGHDT, CDR2 YNNKEL, per germline (reference sequence). The V gene lost 4 bases and the J gene lost 4 bases, with 8 bases spanning the gap. CDR3 bases: TGTGCCAGCAGCCGAGGGGAAAATCAGCCCCAGCATTTT. It encodes CASSRGENQPQHF.

This clonotype was observed a few times. The V gene is TRBV5-1, the J gene TRBJ2-1; 9 bases fit TRBD2. The CDR3 length is 16 residues. The germline V gene has CDR1 SGHRS and CDR2 YFSETQ. V was clipped by 4 bases and J by 6 bases; unmatched bases: 11. CDR3 protein: CASSALERGVGNEQFF. Here the CDR3 DNA reads TGCGCCAGCAGCGCCCTCGAGCGGGGGGTCGGCAATGAGCAGTTCTTC.

This clonotype turned up a few times. The CDR3, as DNA: TGTGCCAGCAGAAACGGTTACGAGCAGTACGTC. Protein sequence: CASRNGYEQYV. V and J are TRBV6-2 or TRBV6-3 and TRBJ2-7; D gene ambiguous. The CDR3 sequence is 11 residues long. V lost 6 bases to trimming and J lost 4 bases, with 7 bases between them. Germline V CDR1 and CDR2: MNHEY, SVGEGT.

CDR3 nucleotides: TGCGCCAGCAGCGTAGGAGGGGCGGATAATGAAAAACTGTTTTTT. It encodes CASSVGGADNEKLFF. The rearrangement uses TRBV5-1 and TRBJ1-4; the D gene is possibly TRBD1 (5 bases). The V and J ends lost 4 bases and 4 bases respectively, with 14 bases between them. This CDR3 spans 15 amino acids. The germline gives CDR1 SGHRS, CDR2 YFSETQ.

The J gene is TRBJ2-7, the V gene TRBV29-1; 8 bases match TRBD1. Per the germline V gene, CDR1 is SQVTM and CDR2 is ANQGSEA. With 2 bases clipped from V and 4 bases from J, the junction kept 10 bases outside the gene matches. The CDR3 loop spans 15 amino acids. In DNA, the CDR3 is TGCAGCGTTGAAATACCCGGACAGGGCCGATACGAGCAGTACTTC. Encoded protein: CSVEIPGQGRYEQYF.

This clonotype has only a few counts. This chain connects TRBV2 to TRBJ2-7; 8 nucleotides match TRBD1. The trim removed 1 base at V and 12 bases at J, leaving 5 bases unmatched. Germline V gives CDR1 SNHLY, CDR2 FYNNEI. The CDR3 sequence is 12 residues long. The CDR3 spells CASSEGGQAPYV. CDR3 in DNA: TGTGCCAGCAGTGAAGGGGGACAGGCCCCGTACGTC.

This clonotype occurred a few times. The chain employs TRBV27 and TRBJ2-7; 7 bases agree with TRBD1. V was clipped by 11 bases and J by 2 bases; unmatched bases: 12. There are 14 residues in the CDR3. Germline CDR1 MNHEY, CDR2 SMNVEV (reference sequence). The CDR3 loop reads CARQGGEVTYEQYF. The CDR3 bases are TGTGCCCGGCAAGGGGGCGAAGTTACCTACGAGCAGTACTTC.

The chain recombines TRBV4-1 with TRBJ2-2, with 8 bases matching TRBD1. The ends lost 4 bases at V and 5 bases at J; junction bases unmatched: 12. CDR1 and CDR2 (germline): MGHRA, YSYEKL. The CDR3 has 17 amino acids. Written as DNA, the CDR3 is TGCGCCAGCAGCCCCCCGGGACAGGTCGTTGAAACCGGGGAGCTGTTTTTT. Translated: CASSPPGQVVETGELFF.

The table lists this clonotype with a few counts. The chain couples TRBV2 to TRBJ2-1; weak D call: TRBD2 (6 bases). This CDR3 contains 11 residues. CDR1 and CDR2 from the germline V gene are SNHLY and FYNNEI. The V end lost 11 bases, the J end lost 5 bases, and 10 bases lay between the germline ends. CDR3 residues: CAGGGHNEQFF. The CDR3 region has the DNA TGTGCCGGGGGAGGACACAATGAGCAGTTCTTC.

The J gene is TRBJ2-7, the V gene TRBV18; 7 bases align to TRBD1. CDR1 is KGHSH and CDR2 is LQKENI in the germline V gene. Unmatched junction bases numbered 3, after V lost 5 bases and J lost 5 bases. The CDR3 spans 12 residues. The CDR3 DNA follows: TGTGCCAGCTCAGCAGACAGGGACGAGCAGTACGTC. Protein sequence: CASSADRDEQYV.

This clonotype showed up just a few times. The V and J genes are TRBV7-2 and TRBJ1-5; TRBD1 is a possible D gene (5 bases). CDR1 is SGHTA, CDR2 FQGNSA, per germline. Trimming pared 7 bases from V and 8 bases from J, leaving 18 bases between. The CDR3 is 14 amino acids. Here the CDR3 reads CASTIAQGMKPQHF. The DNA for the CDR3 is TGTGCCAGCACCATCGCCCAGGGAATGAAGCCCCAGCATTTT. The variable domain in full, completed from reference TRBV7-2 and TRBJ1-5, reads GAGVSQSPSNKVTEKGKDVELRCDPISGHTALYWYRQSLGQGLEFLIYFQGNSAPDKSGLPSDRFSAERTGGSVSTLTIQRTQQEDSAVYLCASTIAQGMKPQHFGDGTRLSIL.

This clonotype ranks as medium-sized. The chain has TRBV2 and TRBJ2-3; either TRBD1 or TRBD2 may supply D (5 bases each). This CDR3 is built from 14 residues. The germline V gene has CDR1 SNHLY and CDR2 FYNNEI. V lost 3 bases and J 4 bases, leaving 11 bases between the germline ends. The CDR3 here is CASSERGHADTQYF. The CDR3 bases are TGTGCCAGCAGTGAGAGGGGCCACGCAGATACGCAGTATTTT.

This clonotype was recorded many times. The chain uses TRBV4-2 and TRBJ2-3; D possibly matches TRBD1 or TRBD2 (6 bases each). Germline V gives CDR1 LGHNA, CDR2 YNFKEQ. Trimming pared 0 bases from V and 3 bases from J, leaving 10 bases between. The length of the CDR3 is 15 residues. This CDR3 is CASSQDWGATDTQYF. CDR3 bases: TGTGCCAGCAGCCAAGATTGGGGGGCGACAGATACGCAGTATTTT.

This clonotype was seen only a few times. This CDR3 is CASSSGAGSWFF. DNA for the CDR3: TGTGCCAGCAGTTCGGGTGCTGGGTCGTGGTTCTTC. The rearrangement joins TRBV27 to TRBJ2-1; D gene ambiguous. The CDR3 is 12 residues long. Trimming left V 4 bases short and J 15 bases short, with 16 bases between. CDR1 MNHEY and CDR2 SMNVEV come from the germline V gene (reference sequence).

The V and J genes are TRBV20-1 and TRBJ2-7; 7 positions match TRBD1. With 3 bases clipped from V and 4 bases from J, the junction kept 3 bases outside the gene matches. Germline CDR1 is DFQATT and CDR2 is SNEGSKA (reference sequence). The CDR3 covers 12 residues. The CDR3 DNA reads TGCAGTGCTAGTAACAGGGGATACGAGCAGTACTTC. This sequence encodes CSASNRGYEQYF.

This clonotype was picked up many times. The rearrangement links TRBV7-9 to TRBJ2-4; TRBD2 might be the D (6 bases). Germline V gene data show CDR1 as SEHNR and CDR2 as FQNEAQ (reference sequence). Trimming cost V 5 bases and J 5 bases, with 16 bases left between them. CDR3 length equals 15 residues. Written as DNA, the CDR3 is TGTGCCAGCAGCGGGAGGTGGGGCAAGGAAAACATTCAGTACTTC. Residues: CASSGRWGKENIQYF.

The J gene is TRBJ2-1, the V gene TRBV7-3, with 11 nucleotides matching TRBD2. Germline CDR1 SGHTA, CDR2 FQGTGA. CDR3 size: 14 residues. Trimming removed 6 bases from V and 7 bases from J; junction bases left unmatched: 5. CDR3 DNA sequence: TGTGCCAGCAGACTAGCGGGGGCGGGGAATGAGCAGTTCTTC. This sequence encodes CASRLAGAGNEQFF. The whole variable domain, remainder taken from reference TRBV7-3 and TRBJ2-1, is GAGVSQTPSNKVTEKGKYVELRCDPISGHTALYWYRQSLGQGPEFLIYFQGTGAADDSGLPNDRFFAVRPEGSVSTLKIQRTERGDSAVYLCASRLAGAGNEQFFGPGTRLTVL.

There are a few counts of this clonotype. The chain uses TRBV5-1 and TRBJ2-3; D is undetermined. Germline CDR1 reads SGHRS; CDR2 reads YFSETQ. V lost 3 bases and J lost 5, with 13 bases in between. CDR3 length equals 14 residues. CDR3 sequence reads: CASSSPIIEDTQYF. As DNA, the CDR3 is TGCGCCAGCAGCTCCCCAATAATCGAAGATACGCAGTATTTT.

This clonotype came up a few times. The V and J genes are TRBV28 and TRBJ1-1; no clear D. The germline V gene encodes CDR1 MDHEN and CDR2 SYDVKM. The CDR3 runs to 13 residues. V was cut by 6 bases and J by 3 bases, with 11 bases left in between. The CDR3 region is CASRATGYTEAFF. CDR3 DNA: TGTGCCAGCAGAGCCACGGGGTACACTGAAGCTTTCTTT.

This clonotype was detected only a few times. V and J are TRBV11-2 and TRBJ2-7, with TRBD2 matching 8 bases. The CDR3 has 12 residues. The V gene's germline CDR1 is SGHAT and CDR2 FQNNGV. Unmatched junction bases numbered 7, after V lost 6 bases and J lost 9 bases. CDR3 amino acids: CASSRETSAQYF. As DNA, the CDR3 is TGTGCCAGCAGTCGCGAGACTAGCGCGCAGTACTTC.

This clonotype was seen a handful of times. The chain recombines TRBV5-1 with TRBJ2-7; 7 bases are shared with TRBD1. Germline values: CDR1 SGHRS, CDR2 YFSETQ. The CDR3 sequence is 15 residues long. After removal of 3 bases from V and 2 bases from J, the junction contained 8 bases not matched to a gene. The CDR3 sequence is CASSWDSHQTYEQYF. CDR3 bases: TGCGCCAGCAGCTGGGACAGTCACCAGACCTACGAGCAGTACTTC.

This chain connects TRBV5-1 to TRBJ1-1; no clear D gene. The CDR3 is made up of 13 amino acids. V was clipped by 4 bases and J by 3 bases, with 10 bases between them. Germline V lookup: CDR1 SGHRS, CDR2 YFSETQ. CDR3 DNA: TGCGCCAGCAGCCCTGGGCCCTACACTGAAGCTTTCTTT. Encoded protein: CASSPGPYTEAFF.

This clonotype occurred many times. The genes are TRBV10-2 and TRBJ2-3; tentatively, D is TRBD1 or TRBD2 (6 bases each). Germline V CDR1 and CDR2: WSHSY, SAAADI. Trimming cost V 3 bases and J 2 bases, with 9 bases left between them. CDR3 length equals 14 residues. The CDR3 loop is CASSDWGATDTQYF. DNA for the CDR3: TGCGCCAGCAGTGATTGGGGGGCCACAGATACGCAGTATTTT.

This clonotype has at least ten counts. The CDR3 here is CASSSEQTDYGYTF. The CDR3 nucleotides are TGTGCCAGCAGCTCCGAACAGACGGACTATGGCTACACCTTC. The V gene is TRBV7-2, the J gene TRBJ1-2; D is unresolved. This CDR3 is 14 amino acids long. V was trimmed by 4 bases and J by 3 bases, leaving 12 bases between them. Germline CDR1 SGHTA, CDR2 FQGNSA.

V is TRBV7-3 and J is TRBJ2-1, with TRBD1 as a possible D gene (6 bases). CDR3 size: 15 residues. Germline V gene sequence: CDR1 SGHTA, CDR2 FQGTGA. V dropped 5 bases and J dropped 4 bases, with 15 bases sitting between them. Here the CDR3 DNA reads TGTGCCAGCAGCCCAACAGGGCCCCCTTACAATGAGCAGTTCTTC. Protein product: CASSPTGPPYNEQFF.

The chain employs TRBV5-5 and TRBJ2-7, with 7 bases lining up with TRBD1. CDR1 and CDR2 from the germline V gene are SGHKS and YYEKEE (reference sequence). Trimming cost V 4 bases and J 2 bases; bases outside gene matches: 3. The CDR3 sequence is 13 residues long. The CDR3 loop reads CASSRQGPYEQYF. CDR3 DNA sequence: TGTGCCAGCAGCCGACAGGGACCCTACGAGCAGTACTTC.